This T cell receptor beta chain came from a study of OX40 agonist ivuxolimab in advanced cancers. Study-level results: Dosing at 0.1 to 3.0 mg/kg was accompanied by clonal expansion of CD4+ and CD8+ blood T cells by week 6.

The germline CDR1 and CDR2 sequences are LGHNA and YNFKEQ. J gave up 6 bases and V 4 bases, and 4 bases lay outside the gene matches. This CDR3 contains 15 residues. Data came from immunoSEQ multiplex PCR; TCRdb stores just in-frame clones and leaves some out. The sample includes more than 55,000 clones, roughly 89% of them seen just once. This clone was seen only once. Its specificity is unknown. The J gene is TRBJ2-3, the V gene TRBV4-2; 13 bases match TRBD2. Sequenced here: CD4+ or CD8+ T cells sorted from blood, sampled in a trial of the OX40 agonist ivuxolimab. The sequence was obtained from an adult with an advanced solid tumor such as melanoma, head and neck, liver or kidney cancer. The CDR3 protein is CASSPGTSGDDTQYF. DNA for the CDR3: TGTGCCAGCAGCCCCGGGACTAGCGGGGATGATACGCAGTATTTT.